The 30 T cell receptor beta chains in this list originate from one sample, sequenced in a study of blood T cell repertoires in COVID-19 (dated by TCRdb to 2019 to 2021). Libraries were made using the immunoSEQ multiplex PCR assay. The table was pulled from immuneACCESS by TCRdb, which kept in-frame rearrangements only. Such tables lose some clones; where checked, under half of the loss comes from unresolved V genes, and the rest has no known cause. This sample holds more than 200,000 clones; more than 80% were observed only once. The ten largest account for roughly 2.6% of the sample. The sequencing sample was made of peripheral blood. These receptor sequences come from a man aged 25-40 years with COVID-19, enrolled during active disease.

The chain uses TRBV18 and TRBJ1-3, with no clear D. Germline lookup yields CDR1 KGHSH and CDR2 LQKENI. The CDR3 loop spans 16 amino acids. The V gene lost 2 bases and the J gene lost 0 bases, with 11 bases spanning the gap. The CDR3 sequence is CASSPGQANSGNTIYF. For the CDR3, the DNA is TGTGCCAGCTCACCAGGGCAGGCTAACTCTGGAAACACCATATATTTT. The variable domain in full, with the rest retrieved from reference TRBV18 and TRBJ1-3, is NAGVMQNPRHLVRRRGQEARLRCSPMKGHSHVYWYRQLPEEGLKFMVYLQKENIIDESGMPKERFSAEFPKEGPSILRIQQVVRGDSAAYFCASSPGQANSGNTIYFGEGSWLTVV.

This clone was counted a single time. The chain has TRBV14 and TRBJ1-1; 7 bases line up with TRBD1. Germline V gene lookup returns CDR1 SGHDN and CDR2 FVKESK. J was trimmed by 7 bases and V by 3 bases; bases with no gene match: 2. This CDR3 contains 12 residues. The CDR3 sequence: CASSQGTVEAFF. The DNA of the CDR3 is TGTGCCAGCAGCCAGGGGACAGTTGAAGCTTTCTTT.

The chain combines TRBV7-2 with TRBJ1-2, with 8 bases that match TRBD1. The V gene's germline CDR1 is SGHTA and CDR2 FQGNSA. The CDR3 has 15 residues. Trimming cost V 5 bases and J 5 bases; bases outside gene matches: 10. The CDR3 coding sequence is TGTGCCAGCAGCAGACGGACAGGGACCTTTTATGGCTACACCTTC. Its protein is CASSRRTGTFYGYTF.

The CDR3 protein is CASSVGTVPNTGELFF. DNA for the CDR3: TGTGCCAGCAGCGTGGGGACAGTTCCGAACACCGGGGAGCTGTTTTTT. The chain couples TRBV9 to TRBJ2-2; TRBD1 aligns across 7 bases. Trimming removed 2 bases from V and 0 bases from J; junction bases left unmatched: 4. CDR1 and CDR2 from the germline V gene are SGDLS and YYNGEE. This CDR3 is 16 amino acids long.

This clone was seen only once. V is TRBV15 and J is TRBJ1-2, with D perhaps TRBD1 (6 bases). This CDR3 contains 14 residues. Trimming took off 1 base at V and 1 base at J, with 7 bases between the two ends. Germline CDR1 and CDR2: LNHNV and YYDKDF (reference sequence). CDR3 nucleotide sequence: TGTGCCACCAGCAGAGGGACAGTTAACTATGGCTACACCTTC. Its translation: CATSRGTVNYGYTF.

The chain combines TRBV19 with TRBJ2-7; 7 positions agree with TRBD2. The CDR3 is 18 residues long. CDR1 and CDR2 (germline): LNHDA, SQIVND (reference sequence). Trimming removed 5 bases from V and 6 bases from J; junction bases left unmatched: 22. The CDR3 DNA follows: TGTGCCAGTAGTCCCCCTCGCCAGGGAAGCGGGATTCTTTCCGAGCAGTACTTC. Amino acid sequence: CASSPPRQGSGILSEQYF.

The chain couples TRBV10-3 to TRBJ1-4; D unresolved. The CDR3 contains 13 residues. Trimming took off 7 bases at V and 5 bases at J, with 11 bases between the two ends. Looked up from germline, CDR1 is ENHRY and CDR2 is SYGVKD. The CDR3 nucleotides are TGTGCCATCAAGGAACAGATGAATGAAAAACTGTTTTTT. Its protein product is CAIKEQMNEKLFF.

The rearrangement joins TRBV5-1 to TRBJ2-3, with 10 bases that match TRBD2. The CDR3 is 17 residues long. V was clipped by 0 bases and J by 2 bases; unmatched bases: 6. Germline V lookup: CDR1 SGHRS, CDR2 YFSETQ. DNA of the CDR3: TGCGCCAGCAGCTTGGCCCCTAGCGGGGGAGACACAGATACGCAGTATTTT. Amino acids: CASSLAPSGGDTDTQYF. Full variable domain (rest looked up from reference TRBV5-1 and TRBJ2-3): KAGVTQTPRYLIKTRGQQVTLSCSPISGHRSVSWYQQTPGQGLQFLFEYFSETQRNKGNFPGRFSGRQFSNSRSEMNVSTLELGDSALYLCASSLAPSGGDTDTQYFGPGTRLTVL.

This chain joins TRBV19 and TRBJ2-2, with 11 positions matching TRBD1. Germline assignment: CDR1 LNHDA and CDR2 SQIVND (reference sequence). The CDR3 runs 16 residues. V lost 2 bases and J lost 6; bases outside the gene matches: 5. Written as DNA, the CDR3 is TGTGCCAGTAGTATATTGGGACAGGGGGGACCCGGGGAGCTGTTTTTT. As protein: CASSILGQGGPGELFF.

This chain joins TRBV4-1 and TRBJ1-6; 8 bases line up with TRBD1. This CDR3 spans 18 amino acids. The germline V gene has CDR1 MGHRA and CDR2 YSYEKL. Germline trimming cut 2 bases from V and 7 bases from J; bases unmatched to any gene: 13. CDR3 residues: CASSQTQVQGAWNSPLHF. CDR3 in DNA: TGCGCCAGCAGCCAAACCCAGGTTCAGGGGGCCTGGAATTCACCCCTCCACTTT.

The genes are TRBV4-3 and TRBJ2-2, with 11 bases fitting TRBD2. Germline CDR1 is LGHNA and CDR2 is YSLEER. Trimming took 1 base from V and 5 from J; bases not matched to a gene: 3. This CDR3 region has 16 residues. CDR3 nucleotides: TGCGCCAGCAGCCAAGTAGCGGGAGGGGGGACCGGGGAGCTGTTTTTT. Translating gives CASSQVAGGGTGELFF.

The gene calls are TRBV15 and TRBJ2-1, with TRBD1 matching over 9 bases. The germline V gene encodes CDR1 LNHNV and CDR2 YYDKDF (reference sequence). The CDR3 spans 14 residues. V gave up 5 bases and J gave up 7 bases; unmatched junction bases: 6. The CDR3: CATSPGQGFNEQFF. The DNA for the CDR3 is TGTGCCACCAGCCCGGGACAGGGTTTTAATGAGCAGTTCTTC. The variable domain in full, completed from reference TRBV15 and TRBJ2-1, reads DAMVIQNPRYQVTQFGKPVTLSCSQTLNHNVMYWYQQKSSQAPKLLFHYYDKDFNNEADTPDNFQSRRPNTSFCFLDIRSPGLGDTAMYLCATSPGQGFNEQFFGPGTRLTVL.

This chain connects TRBV13 to TRBJ1-1, with D perhaps TRBD1 (6 bases). The CDR3 is made up of 12 amino acids. Between the trimmed V and J ends, which lost 3 bases and 6 bases, there was a span of 8 bases. Germline CDR1 is PRHDT and CDR2 is FYEKMQ (reference sequence). CDR3 residues: CASSFEGAEAFF. DNA for the CDR3: TGTGCCAGCAGCTTTGAGGGGGCTGAAGCTTTCTTT.

This clone appeared a few times. The chain recombines TRBV5-6 with TRBJ2-7; maybe TRBD2 (5 bases). Germline V gene lookup returns CDR1 SGHDT and CDR2 YYEEEE. The ends were cut back, 5 bases at V and 3 bases at J, with 12 bases in the middle. The CDR3 spans 13 residues. Here the CDR3 DNA reads TGTGCCAGCAGGACGGCGGGCAGCTACGAGCAGTACTTC. This codes for CASRTAGSYEQYF.

The V gene is TRBV3-1 (or the pseudogene TRBV3-2), the J gene TRBJ2-1; 7 bases map to TRBD1. CDR3 size: 17 residues. V shed 0 bases, J shed 0 bases, and the junction held 5 bases outside the gene matches. CDR1 LGHDT and CDR2 YNNKEL come from the germline V gene (reference sequence). In DNA form, the CDR3 reads TGTGCCAGCAGCCAAGACGAGACAGGGAGCTCCTACAATGAGCAGTTCTTC. This gives the protein CASSQDETGSSYNEQFF.

V gene TRBV5-1 combines with J gene TRBJ1-1; TRBD1 aligns across 7 bases. This CDR3 has 14 residues. Germline CDR1 and CDR2: SGHRS and YFSETQ. The V gene end was trimmed by 3 bases and the J gene end by 1 base; junction bases not matched to a gene: 3. CDR3 DNA sequence: TGCGCCAGCAGCTGGGGACAGAGGAACACTGAAGCTTTCTTT. Amino acid sequence: CASSWGQRNTEAFF.

The chain joins TRBV6-5 to TRBJ1-3; no clear D. CDR1 is MNHEY and CDR2 is SVGAGI in the germline V gene. Between the trimmed V and J ends, which lost 3 bases and 2 bases, there was a span of 11 bases. This CDR3 comprises 15 residues. The CDR3 protein is CASSYSGSTGNTIYF. The CDR3 DNA is TGTGCCAGCAGTTATTCAGGTTCGACTGGAAACACCATATATTTT.

This clone appeared once. J is TRBJ1-2 and V is TRBV18; TRBD1 is a possible D gene (5 bases). Trimming took 3 bases from V and 4 from J, leaving 9 bases between them. This CDR3 has 13 amino acids. In germline, CDR1 is KGHSH, CDR2 LQKENI. CDR3 sequence reads: CASSPIDSYGYTF. The CDR3 bases are TGTGCCAGCTCACCCATCGACAGCTATGGCTACACCTTC.

The chain uses TRBV18 and TRBJ2-6; D gene unclear. V was pared by 5 bases and J by 0 bases, with 17 bases between. This CDR3 contains 18 residues. Per germline, CDR1 KGHSH and CDR2 LQKENI. CDR3: CASSAMTQIYSGANVLTF. The CDR3 region has the DNA TGTGCCAGCTCAGCCATGACTCAAATATACTCTGGGGCCAACGTCCTGACTTTC.

The chain carries TRBV18 and TRBJ1-5; possibly TRBD1 for D (5 bases). Trimming shortened V by 3 bases and J by 0 bases, and 15 bases separated the two germline ends. In germline, CDR1 is KGHSH, CDR2 LQKENI. CDR3 length equals 17 residues. CDR3 protein: CASSPPGVGVSNQPQHF. In DNA form, the CDR3 reads TGTGCCAGCTCACCGCCGGGGGTAGGGGTTAGCAATCAGCCCCAGCATTTT.

This chain links TRBV4-3 with TRBJ2-7; 7 nucleotides align to TRBD1. The germline V gene has CDR1 LGHNA and CDR2 YSLEER. V was pared by 1 base and J by 3 bases, with 9 bases of the junction left unmatched. The CDR3 loop spans 16 amino acids. CDR3: CASSQGPGGEVYEQYF. In nucleotides, the CDR3 is TGCGCCAGCAGCCAAGGGCCAGGGGGTGAGGTCTACGAGCAGTACTTC.

This rearrangement joins TRBV12-3 or TRBV12-4 to TRBJ2-5, with 12 bases lining up with TRBD1. The CDR3 loop spans 13 amino acids. V lost 6 bases, J lost 6 bases, and 2 bases stayed unmatched. The CDR3: CASRGQGAKTQYF. The CDR3, as DNA: TGTGCCAGCAGGGGACAGGGGGCGAAGACCCAGTACTTC.

Here the CDR3 DNA reads TGCGCCAGCAGCCAAGATCTCCGGACACTTAACTATGGCTACACCTTC. Its protein product is CASSQDLRTLNYGYTF. V is TRBV4-3 and J is TRBJ1-2, with D maybe TRBD1 (5 bases). CDR1 and CDR2 (germline): LGHNA, YSLEER. V was trimmed by 0 bases and J by 1 base, leaving 12 bases between them. The CDR3 loop spans 16 amino acids.

The rearrangement links TRBV28 to TRBJ1-5; the D gene is possibly TRBD1 (6 bases). The CDR3 is made up of 14 amino acids. V was shortened by 1 base and J by 4 bases, with 8 bases between the two germline ends. CDR1 is MDHEN and CDR2 is SYDVKM in the germline V gene. DNA for the CDR3: TGTGCCAGCAGTTTATTCAGGGGAAATCAGCCCCAGCATTTT. This translates into CASSLFRGNQPQHF.

V gene TRBV12-3 or TRBV12-4 combines with J gene TRBJ1-2; TRBD1 might be the D (5 bases). The CDR3 length is 12 residues. With 4 bases removed from V and 8 bases from J, the gap between germline ends came to 11 bases. The CDR3 region is CASSSRVRGYTF. CDR3 in DNA: TGTGCCAGCAGTTCCAGGGTGCGCGGCTACACCTTC.

The CDR3 nucleotides read TGTGCCAGCAGCTCCCGGACTAGCGGGGGGGTATACGAGCAGTACTTC. Amino acids: CASSSRTSGGVYEQYF. The chain joins TRBV7-8 to TRBJ2-7; TRBD2 matches 15 bases. V gave up 4 bases and J gave up 4 bases; unmatched junction bases: 5. The germline gives CDR1 SGHVS, CDR2 FQNEAQ. The CDR3 runs to 16 residues.

CDR3 region: CASNPEGRGSPLHF. CDR3 bases: TGTGCCAGCAATCCCGAGGGTCGAGGGTCACCCCTCCACTTT. The genes are TRBV28 and TRBJ1-6; D remains unclear. The germline gives CDR1 MDHEN, CDR2 SYDVKM. The V gene lost 7 bases and the J gene lost 10 bases, with 17 bases spanning the gap. The CDR3 covers 14 residues.

The V call is TRBV23-1, the J call TRBJ1-1; the D gene is possibly TRBD1 (6 bases). TRBV23-1 is recorded as an ORF, its role being uncertain. With 4 bases removed from V and 0 bases from J, the gap between germline ends came to 21 bases. The CDR3 totals 18 residues. The DNA for the CDR3 is TGCGCCAGCAGTCCTCCCGCTTACAGGGAGCGTATGAACACTGAAGCTTTCTTT. As protein: CASSPPAYRERMNTEAFF.

The chain is built from TRBV5-6 and TRBJ2-1, with TRBD2 matching 10 bases. Germline V lookup: CDR1 SGHDT, CDR2 YYEEEE. Trimming cost V 0 bases and J 0 bases; bases outside gene matches: 3. CDR3 length: 17 residues. The DNA of the CDR3 is TGTGCCAGCAGCTTGGTATCTAGCGGGAGCTCCTACAATGAGCAGTTCTTC. Translating gives CASSLVSSGSSYNEQFF.

The chain joins TRBV5-5 to TRBJ1-5; TRBD1 aligns across 7 bases. V shed 4 bases, J shed 0 bases, and the junction held 7 bases outside the gene matches. Germline lookup yields CDR1 SGHKS and CDR2 YYEKEE (reference sequence). The CDR3 runs to 16 residues. CDR3 DNA sequence: TGTGCCAGCAGCGGGCGGGACAGTTATAGCAATCAGCCCCAGCATTTT. Translation: CASSGRDSYSNQPQHF.